The 30 T cell receptor beta chains listed next were all sequenced from one sample in a study of T-cell reconstitution after alpha-beta-depleted transplantation in children (dated by TCRdb to the mid-2010s). According to the study, the label for this sample's treatment or condition signals: allogeneic hematopoietic cell transplantation with graft depleted of TCRalphabeta T cells and CD19 B cells. The library relied on PCR. Sequencing was carried out with an Illumina HiSeq 2500. Molecular barcoding was employed in the preparation of TCR libraries, with unique molecular identifiers being used to normalize TCRbeta repertoire quantification. TCRdb passed the public sequencing reads through fastp at Q25 and MiXCR, retaining productive beta sequences. Each CDR3 protein gets just one entry, which takes the most common genes and DNA from the rows behind it. This sample lists about 590,000 distinct CDR3 sequences; 10% to 15% were detected once. The top ten clones comprise around 2.2% of the sample.

The sample was PBMCs, mostly from graft donor cells, taken 360 days after TCRalphabeta/CD19-depleted stem cell transplant. The receptors were gathered from a male patient younger than 18 who had a stem cell transplant for acute myeloid leukemia, so the T cells may come from the graft donor.

The rearrangement uses TRBV9 and TRBJ2-1; 10 nucleotides align to TRBD2. Germline trimming cut 2 bases from V and 4 bases from J; bases unmatched to any gene: 3. The CDR3 contains 15 residues. Per germline, CDR1 SGDLS and CDR2 YYNGEE. CDR3 loop: CASSVIAGGYNEQFF. CDR3 DNA sequence: TGTGCCAGCAGCGTTATAGCGGGAGGATACAATGAGCAGTTCTTC.

This clonotype has a count of ten or more. The chain is built from TRBV12-3 or TRBV12-4 and TRBJ1-2; 9 nucleotides align to TRBD1. The CDR3 totals 14 residues. Trimming took 6 bases from V and 8 from J; bases not matched to a gene: 10. This CDR3 reads CASSPHMTGGGYTF. The CDR3 coding sequence is TGTGCCAGCAGCCCACATATGACAGGGGGAGGCTACACCTTC.

This clonotype was seen repeatedly, ten times or more. The chain has TRBV9 and TRBJ2-7, with D possibly matching TRBD2 (6 bases). The V end was cut by 0 bases, the J end by 2 bases, with 9 bases between. The CDR3 consists of 14 residues. Germline-derived CDR1 and CDR2 are SGDLS and YYNGEE. The CDR3 DNA reads as TGTGCCAGCAGCGTAGGCGGGGCCGCCTACGAGCAGTACTTC. Its protein is CASSVGGAAYEQYF.

This clonotype has ten or more counts. The chain joins TRBV5-1 to TRBJ2-5; 8 nucleotides match TRBD1. The V and J ends lost 4 bases and 5 bases, in that order; junction bases with no gene match: 7. Germline CDR1 SGHRS, CDR2 YFSETQ. This CDR3 spans 14 amino acids. The CDR3 DNA follows: TGCGCCAGCAGCAGAGGACAGGGCCTCGAGACCCAGTACTTC. Translating it yields CASSRGQGLETQYF.

The V and J genes are TRBV29-1 and TRBJ2-7, with unresolved D. Trimming took 7 bases from V and 5 from J, leaving 12 bases between them. The CDR3 sequence is 11 residues long. Looked up from germline, CDR1 is SQVTM and CDR2 is ANQGSEA. DNA for the CDR3: TGCAGCGCCGTGGCTCCTAACGAGCAGTACTTC. This encodes CSAVAPNEQYF.

The chain is built from TRBV5-1 and TRBJ2-7; D not certain. This CDR3 region has 14 residues. From germline, CDR1 is SGHRS and CDR2 YFSETQ. V lost 4 bases, J lost 2 bases, and 13 bases lay in between. This CDR3 is CASSQTGLPYEQYF. The CDR3 DNA is TGCGCCAGCAGCCAGACGGGCCTCCCCTACGAGCAGTACTTC. Full variable domain (missing parts from reference TRBV5-1 and TRBJ2-7): KAGVTQTPRYLIKTRGQQVTLSCSPISGHRSVSWYQQTPGQGLQFLFEYFSETQRNKGNFPGRFSGRQFSNSRSEMNVSTLELGDSALYLCASSQTGLPYEQYFGPGTRLTVT.

This clonotype was counted once. This chain joins TRBV27 and TRBJ2-5; no firm D call. Trimming left V 4 bases short and J 3 bases short, with 15 bases between. Germline CDR1 reads MNHEY; CDR2 reads SMNVEV (reference sequence). The CDR3 runs 15 residues. The CDR3 region is CASSSGYAPKETQYF. CDR3 DNA: TGTGCCAGCAGTTCCGGGTATGCCCCTAAAGAGACCCAGTACTTC.

In this sample, this clonotype turned up many times. This sequence joins TRBV20-1 and TRBJ2-5, with TRBD2 matching 10 bases. The CDR3 extends over 13 amino acids. CDR1 is DFQATT and CDR2 is SNEGSKA in the germline V gene (reference sequence). The CDR3 DNA is TGCATGGGACTAGCGATGTACCAAGAGACCCAGTACTTC. Protein product: CMGLAMYQETQYF.

This clonotype was recorded many times. The J gene is TRBJ2-1, the V gene TRBV7-6; D may be TRBD2 (5 bases). The CDR3 spans 17 residues. V lost 6 bases and J lost 2, with 20 bases in between. Per the germline V gene, CDR1 is SGHVS and CDR2 is FNYEAQ. DNA for the CDR3: TGTGCCAGCAGTTCCTCTCCCCTAGCTCCTACCTACAATGAGCAGTTCTTC. Translation: CASSSSPLAPTYNEQFF.

This clonotype was counted between two and nine times. The chain combines TRBV4-3 with TRBJ2-6; D possibly corresponds to TRBD2 (5 bases). Trimming removed 3 bases from V and 0 bases from J, with 15 bases in between. Germline V gene sequence: CDR1 LGHNA, CDR2 YSLEER. The CDR3 totals 18 residues. The CDR3 DNA is TGCGCCAGCAGCCACCCAAACGGGAAGAGCTCTGGGGCCAACGTCCTGACTTTC. Protein: CASSHPNGKSSGANVLTF.

This clonotype appeared a few times. J is TRBJ2-3 and V is TRBV28; D gene uncertain. CDR1 and CDR2 from the germline V gene are MDHEN and SYDVKM. The CDR3 has 14 residues. V was cut by 6 bases and J by 2 bases, with 12 bases left in between. CDR3 residues: CASRVHFLTDTQYF. CDR3 bases: TGTGCCAGCAGGGTTCATTTCCTCACAGATACGCAGTATTTT.

This clonotype was counted many times. This sequence joins TRBV12-5 and TRBJ2-1, with D perhaps TRBD1 (5 bases). Germline loops: CDR1 LGHNT, CDR2 FRNRAP. This CDR3 has 12 residues. Trimming shortened V by 4 bases and J by 9 bases, and 10 bases separated the two germline ends. The CDR3 DNA reads TGTGCTAGTGGTTCAGGGTTAGGTGAGCAGTTCTTC. It encodes CASGSGLGEQFF.

V usage is TRBV5-1 and J usage is TRBJ2-7; unclear D gene. In germline, CDR1 is SGHRS, CDR2 YFSETQ. Trimming stripped 2 bases from V and 6 bases from J, with 6 bases between. The CDR3 has 11 amino acids. The CDR3 DNA is TGCGCCAGCAGCTTTCACGGCGAGCAGTACTTC. Translation: CASSFHGEQYF.

This clonotype was detected a few times. V and J are TRBV6-2 or TRBV6-3 and TRBJ2-7; 8 positions agree with TRBD1. The CDR3 contains 20 residues. V lost 0 bases and J lost 2; bases outside the gene matches: 18. From germline, CDR1 is MNHEY and CDR2 SVGEGT. The CDR3 reads CASSYSEGTGYDLSAYEQYF. CDR3 DNA sequence: TGTGCCAGCAGTTACTCTGAGGGGACAGGTTATGATTTGAGCGCCTACGAGCAGTACTTC.

This clonotype was counted ten times or more. This CDR3 is missing its conserved last phenylalanine or tryptophan, likely due to a read error. The limits of the CDR3 on the DNA are not certain, so only TCRdb's listed CDR3 is given. V usage is TRBV20-1 and J usage is TRBJ2-7; the table names TRBD2, a call not compared with the DNA. The CDR3 adds up to 11 amino acids, both ends counted. Germline V CDR1 and CDR2: DFQATT, SNEGSKA (reference sequence). The CDR3 protein is CSARVSGRYIA.

This clonotype was recorded many times. The rearrangement joins TRBV29-1 to TRBJ2-1; no firm D call. Germline CDR1 and CDR2: SQVTM and ANQGSEA. This CDR3 is built from 14 residues. V lost 1 base and J 4 bases, leaving 11 bases between the germline ends. The CDR3 region is CSVEGASSYNEQFF. For the CDR3, the DNA is TGCAGCGTTGAAGGGGCCAGCTCTTACAATGAGCAGTTCTTC.

The J gene is TRBJ2-4, the V gene TRBV20-1; 8 nucleotides line up with TRBD1. V lost 5 bases to trimming and J lost 0 bases; unmatched junction nucleotides: 12. CDR1 is DFQATT, CDR2 SNEGSKA, per germline (reference sequence). CDR3 size: 17 residues. This chain's CDR3 is CSAGTPTGALAKNIQYF. The CDR3 coding sequence is TGCAGTGCTGGTACCCCGACAGGGGCTTTAGCCAAAAACATTCAGTACTTC.

The chain joins TRBV27 to TRBJ2-2; D call uncertain. In germline, CDR1 is MNHEY, CDR2 SMNVEV (reference sequence). CDR3 size: 13 residues. V shed 5 bases and J shed 4 bases, with 8 bases lying between them. CDR3 residues: CASSILGTGELFF. The CDR3 coding sequence is TGTGCCAGCAGTATCTTGGGCACCGGGGAGCTGTTTTTT.

CDR3 sequence: CSADTKGLAGVETQYF. CDR3 DNA sequence: TGCAGTGCTGATACGAAGGGACTAGCGGGAGTAGAGACCCAGTACTTC. This rearrangement joins TRBV20-1 to TRBJ2-5, with 14 positions matching TRBD2. Germline CDR1 and CDR2: DFQATT and SNEGSKA (reference sequence). The length of the CDR3 is 16 residues. J gave up 4 bases and V 5 bases, and 9 bases lay outside the gene matches.

The V call is TRBV4-3, the J call TRBJ2-1, with 8 nucleotides matching TRBD1. The trim removed 0 bases at V and 9 bases at J, leaving 10 bases unmatched. Germline V gene lookup returns CDR1 LGHNA and CDR2 YSLEER. The CDR3 has 16 residues. The CDR3 bases are TGCGCCAGCAGCCAAGAGCGGCAGGGGGCTCACAGTGAGCAGTTCTTC. Protein: CASSQERQGAHSEQFF.

V is TRBV11-2 and J is TRBJ2-7; 9 positions match TRBD2. Trimming removed 1 base from V and 0 bases from J; junction bases left unmatched: 13. Per the germline V gene, CDR1 is SGHAT and CDR2 is FQNNGV. CDR3 size: 19 residues. The CDR3 protein is CASSLVGGASGASSYEQYF. CDR3 sequence (DNA): TGTGCCAGCAGCTTAGTTGGGGGAGCTAGCGGGGCGAGCTCCTACGAGCAGTACTTC.

The chain links TRBV7-9 to TRBJ1-1; weak D call: TRBD1 (6 bases). Trimming stripped 5 bases from V and 5 bases from J, with 9 bases between. The CDR3 contains 12 residues. CDR1 is SEHNR and CDR2 is FQNEAQ in the germline V gene (reference sequence). This chain's CDR3 is CASSGGGTEAFF. DNA of the CDR3: TGTGCCAGCAGCGGAGGGGGGACTGAAGCTTTCTTT.

V gene TRBV29-1 combines with J gene TRBJ2-6; 7 bases line up with TRBD2. Losses at the gene ends were 1 base for V and 0 bases for J; bases not matched to a gene: 9. This CDR3 has 18 residues. Germline CDR1 and CDR2: SQVTM and ANQGSEA. This chain's CDR3 is CSVEVTLAPSSGANVLTF. The CDR3 coding sequence is TGCAGCGTTGAAGTAACACTAGCGCCTTCCTCTGGGGCCAACGTCCTGACTTTC.

The rearrangement joins TRBV7-3 to TRBJ1-2; possibly TRBD1 for D (5 bases). The CDR3 is 13 amino acids. Trimming pared 2 bases from V and 7 bases from J, leaving 11 bases between. Germline CDR1 reads SGHTA; CDR2 reads FQGTGA. The CDR3 DNA reads as TGTGCCAGCAGCTTAGTGGGGCGGAGTGGCTACACCTTC. Amino acid sequence: CASSLVGRSGYTF.

V usage is TRBV7-3 and J usage is TRBJ2-1; D uncertain. This CDR3 is built from 15 residues. V was pared by 5 bases and J by 0 bases, with 11 bases between. The germline V gene has CDR1 SGHTA and CDR2 FQGTGA. The CDR3 here is CASSGGSSSYNEQFF. DNA for the CDR3: TGTGCCAGCAGCGGCGGCTCCAGCTCCTACAATGAGCAGTTCTTC. The full variable domain, completed using reference TRBV7-3 and TRBJ2-1, is GAGVSQTPSNKVTEKGKYVELRCDPISGHTALYWYRQSLGQGPEFLIYFQGTGAADDSGLPNDRFFAVRPEGSVSTLKIQRTERGDSAVYLCASSGGSSSYNEQFFGPGTRLTVL.

The V and J genes are TRBV20-1 and TRBJ2-7; maybe TRBD2 (6 bases). Germline CDR1 DFQATT, CDR2 SNEGSKA (reference sequence). Trimming removed 7 bases at V and 3 bases at J, with 13 bases between. The CDR3 sequence is 12 residues long. The CDR3 DNA reads as TGCAGTGTTCGGACTATTTACTACGAGCAGTACTTC. Amino acids: CSVRTIYYEQYF.

The V call is TRBV27, the J call TRBJ2-7, with TRBD2 matching over 11 bases. Germline values: CDR1 MNHEY, CDR2 SMNVEV (reference sequence). V lost 5 bases, J lost 2 bases, and 14 bases stayed unmatched. The CDR3 length is 18 residues. CDR3 in amino acids: CASSETGTSGSITYEQYF. The CDR3 DNA is TGTGCCAGCAGTGAGACCGGGACTAGCGGCTCAATTACCTACGAGCAGTACTTC.

This CDR3 is CASSYSTFGTADTGELFF. The DNA for the CDR3 is TGTGCCAGCAGTTACTCGACTTTCGGGACGGCGGACACCGGGGAGCTGTTTTTT. The gene calls are TRBV6-5 and TRBJ2-2; D possibly matches TRBD1 or TRBD2 (5 bases each). The length of the CDR3 is 18 residues. Germline loops: CDR1 MNHEY, CDR2 SVGAGI. V gave up 0 bases and J gave up 3 bases, with 17 bases separating them.

The J gene is TRBJ2-5, the V gene TRBV9, with a possible D match to TRBD1 (5 bases). The CDR3 consists of 16 residues. With 0 bases removed from V and 4 bases from J, the gap between germline ends came to 16 bases. Germline-derived CDR1 and CDR2 are SGDLS and YYNGEE. The CDR3 bases are TGTGCCAGCAGCGTAGAGGCAGGGAATAGGGGAGAGACCCAGTACTTC. The encoded protein is CASSVEAGNRGETQYF.

This clonotype occurred a few times. The genes are TRBV7-9 and TRBJ1-1; 9 bases fit TRBD1. The trim removed 0 bases at V and 0 bases at J, leaving 5 bases unmatched. Germline V gene sequence: CDR1 SEHNR, CDR2 FQNEAQ (reference sequence). The CDR3 is made up of 17 amino acids. The CDR3 coding sequence is TGTGCCAGCAGCTTAGCGAGAACAGGGGGCTTGAACACTGAAGCTTTCTTT. Translating it yields CASSLARTGGLNTEAFF.